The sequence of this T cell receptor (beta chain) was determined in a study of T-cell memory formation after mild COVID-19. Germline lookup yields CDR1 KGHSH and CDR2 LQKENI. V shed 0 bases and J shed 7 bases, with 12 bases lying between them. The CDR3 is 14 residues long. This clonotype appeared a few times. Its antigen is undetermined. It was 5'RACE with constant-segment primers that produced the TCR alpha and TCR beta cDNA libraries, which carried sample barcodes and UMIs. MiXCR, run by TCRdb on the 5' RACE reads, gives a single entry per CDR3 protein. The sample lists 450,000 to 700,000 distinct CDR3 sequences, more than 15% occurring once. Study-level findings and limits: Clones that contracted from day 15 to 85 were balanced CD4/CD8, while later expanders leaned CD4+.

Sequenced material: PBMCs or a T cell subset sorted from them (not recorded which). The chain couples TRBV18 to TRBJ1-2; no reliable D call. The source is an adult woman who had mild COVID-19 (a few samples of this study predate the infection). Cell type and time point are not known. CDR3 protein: CASSPPGIIFGYTF. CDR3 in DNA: TGTGCCAGCTCACCACCCGGCATCATCTTTGGCTACACCTTC.